Detailed here is one TCR beta chain. Specified time point: blood 2 weeks post-SBRT. Treatment meaning: 15 Gy SBRT to primary tumor, nephrectomy 4 weeks later. Clear cell pathology was present in this patient's renal cell carcinoma. The J segment lost 0 bases and the V segment lost 4 bases, leaving 13 bases of the junction unmatched. Germline V CDR1 and CDR2: MGHRA, YSYEKL. The CDR3 has 19 residues. The method was immunoSEQ multiplex PCR; TCRdb's version includes in-frame clones alone and lacks a portion of them. The data show about 150,000 clones, roughly 90% seen once. This sample is part of a study of radiation and T cells in renal cell carcinoma.

The material sequenced was blood, taken from a patient whose treatment included radiotherapy and nephrectomy. The rearrangement links TRBV4-1 to TRBJ2-2; TRBD2 aligns across 8 bases. The sequence came from a woman aged 45-65 years with renal cell carcinoma. The CDR3 bases are TGCGCCAGCAGCCGAGGGAGGGGGGTACTAGCGGCGAACACCGGGGAGCTGTTTTTT. This sequence encodes CASSRGRGVLAANTGELFF.